Below are 8 T cell receptor beta chains sequenced from a single sample in a study of T cells after yellow fever vaccination. Each CDR3 protein is one row after TCRdb ran MiXCR on the 5' RACE reads. The top ten clones hold approximately 14% of a sample with a few hundred thousand distinct CDR3 sequences, 15% to 20% of them seen once. This material consisted of PBMCs, taken 15 days after the yellow fever booster vaccination. The source of these receptors is a man aged 25 to 40 who received the YFV17D yellow fever vaccine.

Of note for this clonotype: One end of the junction fails to match germline, which may point to a read error. The chain employs TRBV20-1 and TRBJ2-1, with unresolved D. CDR1 DFQATT and CDR2 SNEGSKA come from the germline V gene (reference sequence). The CDR3 sequence is 9 residues long. Here the CDR3 DNA reads TGCAGTGCTAGAGAGCCCCTCGTCTTC. This translates into CSAREPLVF.

This clonotype has more than one count but fewer than ten. This chain connects TRBV29-1 to TRBJ2-5; no clear D. Per the germline V gene, CDR1 is SQVTM and CDR2 is ANQGSEA. The V end was cut by 3 bases, the J end by 5 bases, with 10 bases between. This CDR3 has 12 amino acids. The CDR3 here is CSVDTPQETQYF. The CDR3 DNA is TGCAGCGTTGATACTCCGCAGGAGACCCAGTACTTC.

This clonotype was seen a handful of times. This chain links TRBV5-1 with TRBJ2-7; 9 bases map to TRBD2. CDR1 is SGHRS and CDR2 is YFSETQ in the germline V gene. The CDR3 runs to 14 residues. J lost 7 bases, V lost 4 bases, and 9 bases had no gene match. CDR3 in DNA: TGCGCCAGCAGCCCCTTCGCTAGCGGGACAGAGCAGTACTTC. Protein sequence: CASSPFASGTEQYF.

This clonotype was counted between two and nine times. The rearrangement joins TRBV5-1 to TRBJ2-7; 7 bases map to TRBD2. The CDR3 covers 15 residues. Germline V CDR1 and CDR2: SGHRS, YFSETQ. V lost 0 bases, J lost 2 bases, and 5 bases stayed unmatched. The CDR3 protein is CASSLEASGPYEQYF. CDR3 DNA sequence: TGCGCCAGCAGCTTGGAGGCTAGCGGACCCTACGAGCAGTACTTC.

V usage is TRBV20-1 and J usage is TRBJ2-3; D uncertain. CDR1 and CDR2 (germline): DFQATT, SNEGSKA (reference sequence). V dropped 0 bases and J dropped 4 bases, with 14 bases sitting between them. The CDR3 has 15 amino acids. The CDR3 nucleotides read TGCAGTGCTAGAGATTCAAGCAAGGACGCAGATACGCAGTATTTT. Encoded protein: CSARDSSKDADTQYF.

This clonotype was observed a few times. This sequence joins TRBV12-3 or TRBV12-4 and TRBJ2-1; D could derive from TRBD1 or TRBD2 (6 bases each). With 3 bases removed from V and 0 bases from J, the gap between germline ends came to 18 bases. CDR3 length: 18 residues. The CDR3 loop is CASSFGTSGTPSYNEQFF. In DNA, the CDR3 is TGTGCCAGCAGTTTCGGGACATCCGGGACTCCCTCCTACAATGAGCAGTTCTTC.

This chain links TRBV15 with TRBJ2-5; 8 nucleotides agree with TRBD1. The CDR3 contains 12 residues. V lost 7 bases and J lost 4; bases outside the gene matches: 2. The germline V gene has CDR1 LNHNV and CDR2 YYDKDF (reference sequence). The CDR3 DNA reads TGTGCCACCAAACAGGGGGGAGAGACCCAGTACTTC. This codes for CATKQGGETQYF.

This sequence joins TRBV4-3 and TRBJ2-7; D assignment may be TRBD1 or TRBD2 (5 bases each). The CDR3 is 15 amino acids. The V gene's germline CDR1 is LGHNA and CDR2 YSLEER. Trimming stripped 0 bases from V and 4 bases from J, with 13 bases between. DNA for the CDR3: TGCGCCAGCAGCCAAGATTTTAGGGACGCGTACGAGCAGTACTTC. Its protein product is CASSQDFRDAYEQYF.